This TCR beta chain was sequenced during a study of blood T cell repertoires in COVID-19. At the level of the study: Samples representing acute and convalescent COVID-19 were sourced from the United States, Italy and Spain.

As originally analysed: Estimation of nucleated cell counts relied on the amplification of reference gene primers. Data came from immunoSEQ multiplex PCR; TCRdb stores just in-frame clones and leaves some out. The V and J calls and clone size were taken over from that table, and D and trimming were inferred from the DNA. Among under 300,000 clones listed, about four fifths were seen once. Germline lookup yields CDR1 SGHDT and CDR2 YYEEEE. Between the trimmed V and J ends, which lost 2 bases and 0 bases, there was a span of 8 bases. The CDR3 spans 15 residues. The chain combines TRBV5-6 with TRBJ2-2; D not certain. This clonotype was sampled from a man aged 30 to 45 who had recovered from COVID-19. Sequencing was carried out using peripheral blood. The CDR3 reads CASSFGQANTGELFF. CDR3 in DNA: TGTGCCAGCAGCTTTGGGCAGGCGAACACCGGGGAGCTGTTTTTT.